The clone carrying this TCR beta chain showed up many times. TCRdb used MiXCR to reprocess the RT-PCR reads, holding one entry per CDR3 protein. The repertoire holds hundreds of thousands of distinct CDR3 sequences, with approximately 15% as singletons. Germline CDR1 SGHDN, CDR2 FVKESK. Trimming took off 0 bases at V and 5 bases at J, with 1 base between the two ends. This CDR3 is 12 amino acids long. The TCR was taken from a female donor in good health, serving as a healthy control. V usage is TRBV14 and J usage is TRBJ2-2; D not certain. The sequencing sample was made of memory CD4+ T cells from blood. In DNA, the CDR3 is TGTGCCAGCAGCCAAGAAACCGGGGAGCTGTTTTTT. Translation: CASSQETGELFF.